One and the same sample provided the 14 T cell receptor beta chains below, sequenced in a study of T cell changes during pregnancy in multiple sclerosis. Method: immunoSEQ multiplex PCR; TCRdb's copy keeps in-frame clones and lacks some. The data show approximately 44,000 clones, just under 95% seen once. The sequences come from CD4+ T cells from peripheral blood mononuclear cells, collected in the first trimester of pregnancy. The receptors here all came from a female donor with multiple sclerosis, enrolled in a pregnancy study.

This chain uses TRBV28 with TRBJ2-3, with a tentative D call TRBD2 (5 bases). V gave up 6 bases and J gave up 3 bases, with 13 bases separating them. This CDR3 comprises 14 residues. The germline V gene encodes CDR1 MDHEN and CDR2 SYDVKM. The DNA of the CDR3 is TGTGCCAGCAGGACTGGAGGCGGTACAGATACGCAGTATTTT. Amino acids: CASRTGGGTDTQYF. The whole variable domain, remainder taken from reference TRBV28 and TRBJ2-3, is DVKVTQSSRYLVKRTGEKVFLECVQDMDHENMFWYRQDPGLGLRLIYFSYDVKMKEKGDIPEGYSVSREKKERFSLILESASTNQTSMYLCASRTGGGTDTQYFGPGTRLTVL.

The chain carries TRBV28 and TRBJ1-5; possible D gene TRBD1, 5 bases. The V gene's germline CDR1 is MDHEN and CDR2 SYDVKM. The CDR3 consists of 12 residues. Trimming cost V 8 bases and J 6 bases, with 11 bases left between them. The CDR3 sequence: CASPDGGQPQHF. CDR3 DNA sequence: TGTGCCAGCCCGGACGGGGGTCAGCCCCAGCATTTT.

V usage is TRBV4-2 and J usage is TRBJ2-1; D might be TRBD1 (8 bases). The ends were cut back, 1 base at V and 6 bases at J, with 16 bases in the middle. Germline V gives CDR1 LGHNA, CDR2 YNFKEQ. The CDR3 contains 16 residues. CDR3 nucleotides: TGTGCCAGCAGCCAAGGCAGCGGGACAGGACTCAATGAGCAGTTCTTC. It encodes CASSQGSGTGLNEQFF.

The V gene is TRBV5-1, the J gene TRBJ2-5, with TRBD2 as a possible D gene (7 bases). Per germline, CDR1 SGHRS and CDR2 YFSETQ. The V gene lost 0 bases and the J gene lost 5 bases, with 17 bases spanning the gap. The CDR3 is 16 amino acids. This CDR3 reads CASSLDPRGASETQYF. The CDR3 DNA reads TGCGCCAGCAGCTTGGATCCTCGGGGGGCCTCGGAGACCCAGTACTTC.

J is TRBJ2-3 and V is TRBV7-2; 8 bases map to TRBD2. Germline V gene data show CDR1 as SGHTA and CDR2 as FQGNSA. V gave up 0 bases and J gave up 5 bases; unmatched junction bases: 7. There are 16 residues in the CDR3. The CDR3 coding sequence is TGTGCCAGCAGCTTAGCTAGCGGGATACAGAGAGATACGCAGTATTTT. This encodes CASSLASGIQRDTQYF.

This clone was counted once. The rearrangement joins TRBV9 to TRBJ2-3, with a tentative D call TRBD2 (5 bases). V dropped 0 bases and J dropped 6 bases, with 23 bases sitting between them. Germline-derived CDR1 and CDR2 are SGDLS and YYNGEE. This CDR3 has 18 residues. CDR3 sequence reads: CASSVGPSRGLVMDTQYF. DNA of the CDR3: TGTGCCAGCAGCGTAGGTCCGAGTCGGGGTCTAGTCATGGATACGCAGTATTTT.

This clone was counted a single time. The chain uses TRBV7-2 and TRBJ2-1; perhaps TRBD1 as D (5 bases). Trimming took off 0 bases at V and 9 bases at J, with 9 bases between the two ends. Germline values: CDR1 SGHTA, CDR2 FQGNSA. The CDR3 runs to 13 residues. The CDR3 here is CASSLAGRGEQFF. DNA for the CDR3: TGTGCCAGCAGCTTAGCGGGGCGTGGTGAGCAGTTCTTC.

The genes are TRBV15 and TRBJ2-3; 7 nucleotides align to TRBD1. The germline V gene encodes CDR1 LNHNV and CDR2 YYDKDF (reference sequence). The ends lost 3 bases at V and 4 bases at J; junction bases unmatched: 10. This CDR3 is 16 amino acids long. In DNA, the CDR3 is TGTGCCACCAGCAGGGTCGAGACAGGGTGGCCAGATACGCAGTATTTT. Translated, it gives CATSRVETGWPDTQYF.

The gene calls are TRBV11-2 and TRBJ1-5; D unresolved. Per the germline V gene, CDR1 is SGHAT and CDR2 is FQNNGV. V gave up 3 bases and J gave up 5 bases, with 8 bases separating them. The CDR3 contains 13 residues. CDR3 sequence (DNA): TGTGCCAGCAGCTTGCGGGCCGATCAGCCCCAGCATTTT. Protein product: CASSLRADQPQHF.

The rearrangement uses TRBV7-2 and TRBJ2-7, with 7 nucleotides matching TRBD1. The CDR3 consists of 14 residues. V gave up 5 bases and J gave up 3 bases; unmatched junction bases: 7. CDR1 and CDR2 (germline): SGHTA, FQGNSA. The CDR3: CASSQFRDSYEQYF. CDR3 sequence (DNA): TGTGCCAGCAGCCAGTTCCGGGACAGCTACGAGCAGTACTTC.

V is TRBV6-5 and J is TRBJ1-2; D remains unclear. V was shortened by 2 bases and J by 0 bases, with 13 bases between the two germline ends. Germline CDR1 is MNHEY and CDR2 is SVGAGI. This CDR3 comprises 16 residues. CDR3 coding DNA: TGTGCCAGCAGTTACGAGTGGTCAGCGGCTAACTATGGCTACACCTTC. This gives the protein CASSYEWSAANYGYTF.

The rearrangement joins TRBV29-1 to TRBJ2-5; D is possibly TRBD2 (5 bases). CDR3 size: 13 residues. V gave up 4 bases and J gave up 5 bases, with 14 bases separating them. Germline V lookup: CDR1 SQVTM, CDR2 ANQGSEA. DNA for the CDR3: TGCAGCGTTGTGAGGGATATGACGGAGACCCAGTACTTC. Protein sequence: CSVVRDMTETQYF.

This clone was observed a handful of times. The rearrangement joins TRBV6-1 to TRBJ1-1; D is possibly TRBD1 (5 bases). Trimming pared 2 bases from V and 7 bases from J, leaving 11 bases between. Looked up from germline, CDR1 is MNHNS and CDR2 is SASEGT. This CDR3 comprises 13 residues. Written as DNA, the CDR3 is TGTGCCAGCAGTGAAATGGGGGGAATTGAAGCTTTCTTT. Its protein is CASSEMGGIEAFF.

The genes are TRBV5-1 and TRBJ1-2; TRBD1 is a possible D gene (5 bases). This CDR3 is 14 amino acids long. Trimming left V 6 bases short and J 5 bases short, with 17 bases between. The germline gives CDR1 SGHRS, CDR2 YFSETQ. CDR3 DNA: TGCGCCAGCACCTCCGGGGGGACCTCTTATGGCTACACCTTC. It translates to CASTSGGTSYGYTF. The full variable domain, completed using reference TRBV5-1 and TRBJ1-2, is KAGVTQTPRYLIKTRGQQVTLSCSPISGHRSVSWYQQTPGQGLQFLFEYFSETQRNKGNFPGRFSGRQFSNSRSEMNVSTLELGDSALYLCASTSGGTSYGYTFGSGTRLTVV.